Listed below are T cell receptor beta chains from one sample, sequenced in a study of T cell responses to AZD1222 COVID-19 vaccine. TCRdb's copy holds only in-frame clones and misses some; the assay was immunoSEQ multiplex PCR. The sample gives around 150,000 clones, about 90% of which show up once; 0.9% to 1.2% is in the top ten. This material consisted of peripheral blood, taken 28 days after the second AZD1222 dose. Source of these receptors: an adult who received the AZD1222 COVID-19 vaccine. Both conserved end residues are part of each CDR3. D genes are given only for firm matches. Expanded clones get a size class; other rows say once, few or many, or leave the size out.

V	size	J	D	length	DNA	CDR3
TRBV6-6	-	TRBJ1-6	-	16	TGTGCCAGCAGCGATCAGGGCGCGGGGTATAATTCACCCCTCCACTTT	CASSDQGAGYNSPLHF
TRBV4-1	-	TRBJ2-3	TRBD2	18	TGCGCCAGCAGCCCCCTAGCGGGGCCTAGAACTAGCACAGATACGCAGTATTTT	CASSPLAGPRTSTDTQYF
TRBV2	-	TRBJ2-7	TRBD2	15	TGTGCCAGCAGTGAAGGGGCGGGGGTTGGCTACGAGCAGTACTTC	CASSEGAGVGYEQYF
TRBV2	-	TRBJ1-2	-	14	TGTGCCAGCATTAGGCAGAATAATAACTATGGCTACACCTTC	CASIRQNNNYGYTF
TRBV7-9	-	TRBJ1-4	-	13	TGTGCCAGCAGCTTAGTTGGCAATGAAAAACTGTTTTTT	CASSLVGNEKLFF
TRBV7-9	-	TRBJ1-4	-	11	TGTGCCAGCGGCGGTTACGAAAAACTGTTTTTT	CASGGYEKLFF
TRBV24-1	-	TRBJ1-1	TRBD1	15	TGTGCCACCCTAACAGGGGACCATAAGAACACTGAAGCTTTCTTT	CATLTGDHKNTEAFF
TRBV20-1	-	TRBJ1-1	-	13	TGCAGTGCTAGTTGGGGGCAGAGGGGTGAAGCTTTCTTT	CSASWGQRGEAFF
TRBV12-3/TRBV12-4	-	TRBJ1-1	-	13	TGTGCCAGCAGTTTAAGGGTACTGGCTGAAGCTTTCTTT	CASSLRVLAEAFF
TRBV10-2	-	TRBJ1-1	-	12	TGCGCCAGCAGTGAGTCGGGCACTGAAGCTTTCTTT	CASSESGTEAFF
TRBV10-3	-	TRBJ1-2	TRBD1	14	TGTGCCATCAGTGAGTCGACAGGGACCTATGGCTACACCTTC	CAISESTGTYGYTF
TRBV18	-	TRBJ1-1	-	13	TGTGCCAGCTCCGTATGGGACGTCGCTGAAGCTTTCTTT	CASSVWDVAEAFF
TRBV29-1	-	TRBJ1-1	-	11	TGCAGCGTTGTCGAGAACACTGAAGCTTTCTTT	CSVVENTEAFF
TRBV12-3/TRBV12-4	-	TRBJ1-1	-	13	TGTGCCAGCAGTTTAGGGGAAATCAGTGGAGCTTTCTTT	CASSLGEISGAFF
TRBV5-1	-	TRBJ1-2	-	14	TGCGCCAGCGGGATAAACAGGGAGAACTATGGCTACACCTTC	CASGINRENYGYTF
TRBV27	-	TRBJ1-3	-	17	TGTGCCAGCAGTAAAAGATATGAGACACTCTCTGGAAACACCATATATTTT	CASSKRYETLSGNTIYF
TRBV19	-	TRBJ1-1	-	15	TGTGCCAGTAGTATGGTACAGGCTTGGGGAGGAGAAGCTTTCTTT	CASSMVQAWGGEAFF
TRBV5-1	once	TRBJ1-2	TRBD1	13	TGCGCCAGCAGCTATACAGGGGTCGATGGCTACACCTTC	CASSYTGVDGYTF
TRBV18	-	TRBJ1-2	-	15	TGTGCCAGCTCACCAATGGACATGGGTCTCTATGGCTACACCTTC	CASSPMDMGLYGYTF
TRBV10-1	-	TRBJ2-1	-	16	TGCGCCAGCAGTGATATTAGCGCGGGGGCGATCAATGAGCAGTTCTTC	CASSDISAGAINEQFF
TRBV7-9	-	TRBJ1-2	-	10	TGTGCCAGCAGCTTGGATGGCTACACCTTC	CASSLDGYTF
TRBV6-5	-	TRBJ1-2	TRBD1	13	TGTGCCAGCCGGGACAGCATCGACTATGGCTACACCTTC	CASRDSIDYGYTF
TRBV5-1	-	TRBJ1-1	-	16	TGCGCCAGCAGCTTGGTAGTTGTGGGGGCAAAGACTGAAGCTTTCTTT	CASSLVVVGAKTEAFF
TRBV5-6	-	TRBJ2-6	-	15	TGTGCCAGCAGCTCCCCAGGTGCTGGGGCCAACGTCCTGACTTTC	CASSSPGAGANVLTF
TRBV6-6	-	TRBJ1-1	TRBD1	14	TGTGCCAGCAGCAGACCCGGGACAGGTACTGAAGCTTTCTTT	CASSRPGTGTEAFF
TRBV15	-	TRBJ2-7	TRBD1	13	TGTGCCACCAGCGCCGGGACAGGGGTCGAGCAGTACTTC	CATSAGTGVEQYF
TRBV18	few	TRBJ2-7	-	13	TGTGCCAGCTCACCGCCCACAGGGTACGAGCAGTACTTC	CASSPPTGYEQYF
TRBV5-5	-	TRBJ1-1	-	13	TGTGCCAGCAGCTTGGAGCGGAACACTGAAGCTTTCTTT	CASSLERNTEAFF
TRBV27	-	TRBJ1-6	-	15	TGTGCCAGCAGGTACGTCGCCGGCCTAAATTCACCCCTCCACTTT	CASRYVAGLNSPLHF
TRBV29-1	-	TRBJ2-4	-	12	TGCAGCGTTAAAGACAGGTACAACATTCAGTACTTC	CSVKDRYNIQYF
TRBV5-1	-	TRBJ1-4	-	14	TGCGCCAGCAGCTCGACAGACGCTAATGAAAAACTGTTTTTT	CASSSTDANEKLFF
TRBV14	-	TRBJ1-2	-	15	TGTGCCAGCAGCCAAGATATCGGCGGGATCTATGGCTACACCTTC	CASSQDIGGIYGYTF
TRBV19	-	TRBJ1-6	TRBD1	14	TGTGCCACAAAAACCGGGACAGCGAATTCACCCCTCCACTTT	CATKTGTANSPLHF
TRBV2	-	TRBJ2-5	TRBD1	13	TGTGCCAGCAGTGCCACAGGGGCAGAGACCCAGTACTTC	CASSATGAETQYF
TRBV7-3	-	TRBJ2-2	-	12	TGTGCCAGCAGCTACCCCCCCGGGGAGCTGTTTTTT	CASSYPPGELFF
TRBV6-5	-	TRBJ1-2	-	15	TGTGCCAGCAGTTATGGGGGAGGGCAGATCTATGGCTACACCTTC	CASSYGGGQIYGYTF
TRBV5-1	-	TRBJ2-3	TRBD1	14	TGCGCCAGCAACAGGGGTCGTTCTCCAGATACGCAGTATTTT	CASNRGRSPDTQYF
TRBV5-4	-	TRBJ2-5	TRBD2	15	TGTGCCAGCAGCTTGCGTAGCGGGGGGACAGAGACCCAGTACTTC	CASSLRSGGTETQYF
TRBV10-3	-	TRBJ1-2	-	14	TGTGCCATCAGTGAGTCGGGCTCTAACTATGGCTACACCTTC	CAISESGSNYGYTF
TRBV18	-	TRBJ1-6	-	14	TGTGCCAGCTCACCCGAGATTAGCGTATCACCCCTCCACTTT	CASSPEISVSPLHF
TRBV6-5	-	TRBJ2-2	-	14	TGTGCCAGCAGGACGCTTAGGGGTACCGGGGAGCTGTTTTTT	CASRTLRGTGELFF
TRBV3-1/TRBV3-2	-	TRBJ1-1	-	16	TGTGCCAGCAGCCCTATCCCGGGACGGCCGAACACTGAAGCTTTCTTT	CASSPIPGRPNTEAFF
TRBV5-4	-	TRBJ1-3	-	17	TGTGCCAGCAGCTATACCAGGTCCTGGGGCCCGCTAGGGACCATATATTTT	CASSYTRSWGPLGTIYF
TRBV2	once	TRBJ1-2	-	13	TGTGCCAGCAGTGGCACAGCTAACTATGGCTACACCTTC	CASSGTANYGYTF
TRBV18	-	TRBJ1-1	TRBD1	15	TGTGCCAGCTCGGGGGGACAGGGGGTGATCACTGAAGCTTTCTTT	CASSGGQGVITEAFF
TRBV12-1	-	TRBJ2-7	-	18	TGTGCCAGCAGCCCCCCCGGGACAGGGGGAGGAGTCTCCTACGAGCAGTACTTC	CASSPPGTGGGVSYEQYF
TRBV5-6	-	TRBJ2-3	-	11	TGTGCCAGCAGCTTCGGGTTTGCGCAGTATTTT	CASSFGFAQYF
TRBV5-1	-	TRBJ1-1	-	14	TGCGCCAGCAGCTTGGCCCGACAGAACACTGAAGCTTTCTTT	CASSLARQNTEAFF
TRBV7-9	-	TRBJ1-2	-	14	TGTGCCAGCAGCTCCAGCTTGGGGCTCTATGGCTACACCTTC	CASSSSLGLYGYTF
TRBV19	-	TRBJ1-5	-	14	TGTGCCAGTAGTACAGGACAGCGAAATCAGCCCCAGCATTTT	CASSTGQRNQPQHF
TRBV24-1	-	TRBJ1-1	-	14	TGTGCCACCGTTTTTGACAGGCCCCACACTGAAGCTTTCTTT	CATVFDRPHTEAFF